This T cell receptor beta chain was found in a study of T cell repertoires in cytomegalovirus infection. Looking at the study overall: Indications came from public TCR beta signatures; they pointed to CMV infection and to a matching HLA type.

TCRdb fed the reads into MiXCR, producing one record per CDR3 protein. The table includes some 450,000 distinct CDR3 sequences, roughly 30% detected once. This clonotype was observed a few times. Its antigen is currently unknown. The CDR3 is 13 amino acids. Germline V lookup: CDR1 MGHRA, CDR2 YSYEKL. V dropped 4 bases and J dropped 6 bases, with 10 bases sitting between them. Study-wide points: CMV carriers with the relevant HLA were identified by cumulative public TCR beta family frequency. What dominated the ex vivo response were HLA-C-restricted CMV-specific TCR beta clonotypes.

This TCR came from a human donor in good health (CMV status not recorded). Some clones in this sample may be carry-over from other donors' samples. Sequenced sample: PBMCs. The V and J genes are TRBV4-1 and TRBJ2-1; D unclear. The CDR3: CASSPEAGNEQFF. The CDR3 nucleotides read TGCGCCAGCAGCCCTGAGGCTGGCAATGAGCAGTTCTTC.